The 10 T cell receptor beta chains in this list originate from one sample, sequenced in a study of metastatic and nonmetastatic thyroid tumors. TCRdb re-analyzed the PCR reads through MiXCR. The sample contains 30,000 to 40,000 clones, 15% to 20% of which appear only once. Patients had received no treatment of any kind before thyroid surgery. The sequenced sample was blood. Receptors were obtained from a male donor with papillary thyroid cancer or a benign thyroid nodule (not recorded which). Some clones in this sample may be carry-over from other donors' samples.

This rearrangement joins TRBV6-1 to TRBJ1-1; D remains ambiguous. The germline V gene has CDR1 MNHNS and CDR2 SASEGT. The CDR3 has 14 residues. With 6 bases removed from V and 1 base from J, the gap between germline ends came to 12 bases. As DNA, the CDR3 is TGTGCCAGCAGGACGGGTACTGGGAACACTGAAGCTTTCTTT. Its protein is CASRTGTGNTEAFF.

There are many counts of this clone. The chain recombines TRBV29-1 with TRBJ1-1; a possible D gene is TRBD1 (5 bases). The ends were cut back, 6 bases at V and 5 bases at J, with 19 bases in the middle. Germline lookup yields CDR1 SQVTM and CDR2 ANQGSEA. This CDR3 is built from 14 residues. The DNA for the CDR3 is TGCAGCGTCATTACTCAGGGTTCAATTACTGAAGCTTTCTTT. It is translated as CSVITQGSITEAFF.

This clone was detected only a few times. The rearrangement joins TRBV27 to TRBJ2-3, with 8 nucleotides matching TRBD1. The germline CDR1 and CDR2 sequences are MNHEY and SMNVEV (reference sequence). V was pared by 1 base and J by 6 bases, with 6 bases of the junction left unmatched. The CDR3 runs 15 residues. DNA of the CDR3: TGTGCCAGCAGTTTATGGGACAGGTCAGTGGATACGCAGTATTTT. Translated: CASSLWDRSVDTQYF.

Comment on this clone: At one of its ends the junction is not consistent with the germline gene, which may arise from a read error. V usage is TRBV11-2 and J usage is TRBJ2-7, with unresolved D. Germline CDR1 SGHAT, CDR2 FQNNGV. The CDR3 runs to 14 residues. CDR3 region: CTSSPWGSLGEQYF. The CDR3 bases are TGTACCAGCAGTCCCTGGGGTAGCCTGGGCGAGCAGTACTTC.

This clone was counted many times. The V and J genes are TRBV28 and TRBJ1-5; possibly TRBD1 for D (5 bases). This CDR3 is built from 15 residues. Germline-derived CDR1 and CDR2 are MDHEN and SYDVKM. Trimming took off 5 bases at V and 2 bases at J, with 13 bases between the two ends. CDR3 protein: CASSPQGIGNQPQHF. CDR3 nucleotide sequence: TGTGCCAGCAGTCCTCAGGGAATAGGCAATCAGCCCCAGCATTTT.

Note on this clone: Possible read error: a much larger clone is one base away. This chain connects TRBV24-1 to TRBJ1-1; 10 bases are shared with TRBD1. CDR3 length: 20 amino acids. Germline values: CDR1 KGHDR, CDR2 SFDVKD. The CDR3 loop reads CATSDFRPTTLTGGRTEASF. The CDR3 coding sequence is TGTGCCACCAGTGATTTCCGACCAACAACTTTGACAGGGGGCAGGACTGAAGCTTCCTTT.

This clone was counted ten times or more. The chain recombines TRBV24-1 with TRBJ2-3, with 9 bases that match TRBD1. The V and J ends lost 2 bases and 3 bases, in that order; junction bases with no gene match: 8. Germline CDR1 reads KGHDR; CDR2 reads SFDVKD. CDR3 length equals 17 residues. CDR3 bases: TGTGCCACCAGTGATTGGCCCCGGGACAGGGAGACAGATACGCAGTATTTT. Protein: CATSDWPRDRETDTQYF.

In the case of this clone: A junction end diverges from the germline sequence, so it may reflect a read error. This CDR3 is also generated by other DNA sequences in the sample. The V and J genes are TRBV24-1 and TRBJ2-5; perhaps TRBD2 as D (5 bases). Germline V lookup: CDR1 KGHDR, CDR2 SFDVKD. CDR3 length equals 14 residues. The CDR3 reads CATSDSRMGETQYF. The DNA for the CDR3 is TGTGCCACCAGTGATTCCCGCATGGGAGAGACACAGTACTTC.

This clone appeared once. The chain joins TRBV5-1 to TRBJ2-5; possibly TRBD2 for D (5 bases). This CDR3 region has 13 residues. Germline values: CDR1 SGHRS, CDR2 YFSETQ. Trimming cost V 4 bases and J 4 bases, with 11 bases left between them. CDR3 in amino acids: CASSSEAGETQYF. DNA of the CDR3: TGCGCCAGCAGCAGTGAGGCGGGAGAGACCCAGTACTTC.

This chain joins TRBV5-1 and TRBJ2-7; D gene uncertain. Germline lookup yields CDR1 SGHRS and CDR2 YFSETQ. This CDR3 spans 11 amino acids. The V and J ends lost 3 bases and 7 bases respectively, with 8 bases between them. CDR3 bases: TGCGCCAGCAGCTCCGCAAGAGAGCAGTACTTC. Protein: CASSSAREQYF. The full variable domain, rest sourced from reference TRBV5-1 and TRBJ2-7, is KAGVTQTPRYLIKTRGQQVTLSCSPISGHRSVSWYQQTPGQGLQFLFEYFSETQRNKGNFPGRFSGRQFSNSRSEMNVSTLELGDSALYLCASSSAREQYFGPGTRLTVT.